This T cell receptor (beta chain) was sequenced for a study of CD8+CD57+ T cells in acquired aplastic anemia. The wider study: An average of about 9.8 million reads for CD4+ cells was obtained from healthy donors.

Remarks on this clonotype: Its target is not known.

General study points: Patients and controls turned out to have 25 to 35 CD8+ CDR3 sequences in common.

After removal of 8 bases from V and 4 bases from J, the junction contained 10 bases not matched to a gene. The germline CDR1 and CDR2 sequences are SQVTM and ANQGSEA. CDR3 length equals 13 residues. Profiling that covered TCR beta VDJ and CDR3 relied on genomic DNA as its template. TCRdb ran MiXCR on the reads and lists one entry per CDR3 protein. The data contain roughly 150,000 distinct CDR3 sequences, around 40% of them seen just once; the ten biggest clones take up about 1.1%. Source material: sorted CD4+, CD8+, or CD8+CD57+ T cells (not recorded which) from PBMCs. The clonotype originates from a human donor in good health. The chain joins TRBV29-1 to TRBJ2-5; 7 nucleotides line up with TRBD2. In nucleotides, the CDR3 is TGCAGCTCCCGGGGCGGGAGAGGAGAGACCCAGTACTTC. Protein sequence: CSSRGGRGETQYF.